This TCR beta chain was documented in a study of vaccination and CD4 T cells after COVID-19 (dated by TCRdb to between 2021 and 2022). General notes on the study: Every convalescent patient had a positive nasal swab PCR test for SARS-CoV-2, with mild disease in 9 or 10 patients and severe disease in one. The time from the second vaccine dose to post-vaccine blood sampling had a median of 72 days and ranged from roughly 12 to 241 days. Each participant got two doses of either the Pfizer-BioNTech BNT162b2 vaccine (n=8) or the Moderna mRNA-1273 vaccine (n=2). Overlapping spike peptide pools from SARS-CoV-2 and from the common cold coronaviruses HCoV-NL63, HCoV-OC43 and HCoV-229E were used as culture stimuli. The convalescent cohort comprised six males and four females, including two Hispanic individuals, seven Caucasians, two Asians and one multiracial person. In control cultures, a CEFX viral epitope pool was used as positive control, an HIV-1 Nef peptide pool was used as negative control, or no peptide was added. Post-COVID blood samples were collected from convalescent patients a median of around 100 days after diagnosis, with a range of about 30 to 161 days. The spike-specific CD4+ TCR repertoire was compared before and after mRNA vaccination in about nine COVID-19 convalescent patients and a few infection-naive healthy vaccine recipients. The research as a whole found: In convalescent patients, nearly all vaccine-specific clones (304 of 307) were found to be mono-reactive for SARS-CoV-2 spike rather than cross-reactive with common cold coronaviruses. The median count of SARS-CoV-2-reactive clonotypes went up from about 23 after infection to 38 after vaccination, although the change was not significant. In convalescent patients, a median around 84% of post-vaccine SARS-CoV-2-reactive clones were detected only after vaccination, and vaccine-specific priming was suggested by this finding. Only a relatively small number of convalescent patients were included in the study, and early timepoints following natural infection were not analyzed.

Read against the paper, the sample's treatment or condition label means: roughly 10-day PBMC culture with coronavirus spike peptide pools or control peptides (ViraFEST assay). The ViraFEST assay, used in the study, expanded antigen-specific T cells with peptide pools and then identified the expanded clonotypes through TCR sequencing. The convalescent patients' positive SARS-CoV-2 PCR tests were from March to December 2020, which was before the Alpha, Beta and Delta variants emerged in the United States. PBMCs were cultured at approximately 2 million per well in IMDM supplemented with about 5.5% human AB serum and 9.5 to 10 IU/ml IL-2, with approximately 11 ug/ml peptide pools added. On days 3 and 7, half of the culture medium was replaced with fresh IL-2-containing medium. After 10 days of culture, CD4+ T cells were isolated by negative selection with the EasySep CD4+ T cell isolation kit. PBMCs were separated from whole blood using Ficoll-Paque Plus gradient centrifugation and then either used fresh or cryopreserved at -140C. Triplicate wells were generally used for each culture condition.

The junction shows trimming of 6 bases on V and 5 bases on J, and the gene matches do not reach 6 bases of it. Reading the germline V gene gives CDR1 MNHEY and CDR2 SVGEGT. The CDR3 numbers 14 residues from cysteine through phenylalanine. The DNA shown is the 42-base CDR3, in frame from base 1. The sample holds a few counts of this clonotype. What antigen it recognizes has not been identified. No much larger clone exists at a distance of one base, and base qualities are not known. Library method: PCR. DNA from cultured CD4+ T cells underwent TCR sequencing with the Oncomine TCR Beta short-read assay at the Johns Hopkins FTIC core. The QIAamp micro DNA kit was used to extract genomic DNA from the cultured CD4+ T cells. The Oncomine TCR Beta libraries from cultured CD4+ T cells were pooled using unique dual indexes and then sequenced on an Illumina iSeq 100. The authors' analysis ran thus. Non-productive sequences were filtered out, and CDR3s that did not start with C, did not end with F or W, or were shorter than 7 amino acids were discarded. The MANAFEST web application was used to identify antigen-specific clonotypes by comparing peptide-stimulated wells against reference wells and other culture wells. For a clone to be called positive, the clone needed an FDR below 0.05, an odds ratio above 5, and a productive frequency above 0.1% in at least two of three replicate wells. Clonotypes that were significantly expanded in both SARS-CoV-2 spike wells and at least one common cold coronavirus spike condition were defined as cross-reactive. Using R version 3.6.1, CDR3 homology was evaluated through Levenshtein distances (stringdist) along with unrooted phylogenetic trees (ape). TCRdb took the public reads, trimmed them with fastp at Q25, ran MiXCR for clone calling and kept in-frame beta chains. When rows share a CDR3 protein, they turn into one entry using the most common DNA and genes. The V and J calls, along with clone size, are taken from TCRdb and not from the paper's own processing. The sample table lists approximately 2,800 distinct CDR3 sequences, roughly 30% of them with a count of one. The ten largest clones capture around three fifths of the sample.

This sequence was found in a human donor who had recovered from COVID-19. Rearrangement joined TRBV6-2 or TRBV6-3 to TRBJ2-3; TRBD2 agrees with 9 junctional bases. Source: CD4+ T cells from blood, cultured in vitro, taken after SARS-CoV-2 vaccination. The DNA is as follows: TGTGCCAGCAGGCCAGCGGGGGGTGGAGATACGCAGTATTTT. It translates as CASRPAGGGDTQYF.